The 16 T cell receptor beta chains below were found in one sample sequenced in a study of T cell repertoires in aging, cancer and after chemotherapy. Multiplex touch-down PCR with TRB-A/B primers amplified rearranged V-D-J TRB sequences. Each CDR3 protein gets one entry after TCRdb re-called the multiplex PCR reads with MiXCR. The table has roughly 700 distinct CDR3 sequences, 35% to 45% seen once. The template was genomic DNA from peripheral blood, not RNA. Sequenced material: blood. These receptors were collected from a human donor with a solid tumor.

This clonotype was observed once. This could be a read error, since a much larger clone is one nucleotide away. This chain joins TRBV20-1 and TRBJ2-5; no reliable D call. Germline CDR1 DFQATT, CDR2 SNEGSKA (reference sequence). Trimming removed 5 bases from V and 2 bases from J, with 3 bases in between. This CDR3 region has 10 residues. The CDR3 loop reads CSAGQETQYF. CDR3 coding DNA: TGCAGTGCTGGGCAAGAGACCCAGTACTTC.

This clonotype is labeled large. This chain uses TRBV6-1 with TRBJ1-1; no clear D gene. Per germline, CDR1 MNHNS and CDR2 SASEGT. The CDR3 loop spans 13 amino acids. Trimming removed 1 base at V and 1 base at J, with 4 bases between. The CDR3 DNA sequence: TGTGCCAGCAGTGAAGTCAGGAACACTGAAGCTTTCTTT. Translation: CASSEVRNTEAFF.

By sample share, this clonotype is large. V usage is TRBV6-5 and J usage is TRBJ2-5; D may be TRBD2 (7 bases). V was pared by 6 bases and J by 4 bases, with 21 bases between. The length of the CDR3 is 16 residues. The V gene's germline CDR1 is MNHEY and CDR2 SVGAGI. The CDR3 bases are TGTGCCAGCAGGGGAGGGGGGGCTACGAGAGGAGAGACCCAGTACTTC. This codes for CASRGGGATRGETQYF.

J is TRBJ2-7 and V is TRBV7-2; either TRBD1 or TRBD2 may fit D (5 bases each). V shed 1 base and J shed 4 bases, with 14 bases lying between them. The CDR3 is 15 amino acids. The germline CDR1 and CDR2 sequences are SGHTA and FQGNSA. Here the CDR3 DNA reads TGTGCCAGCAGCTTAGTAGTCGGTGAGGGGTACGAGCAGTACTTC. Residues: CASSLVVGEGYEQYF.

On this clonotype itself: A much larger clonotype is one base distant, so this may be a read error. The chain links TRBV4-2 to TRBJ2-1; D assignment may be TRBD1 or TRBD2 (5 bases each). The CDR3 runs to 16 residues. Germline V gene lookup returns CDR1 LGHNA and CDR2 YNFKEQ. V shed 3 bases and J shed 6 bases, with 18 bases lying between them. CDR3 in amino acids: CASSQSWDHVANEQFF. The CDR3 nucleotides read TGTGCCAGCAGCCAGTCCTGGGACCACGTGGCCAATGAGCAGTTCTTC.

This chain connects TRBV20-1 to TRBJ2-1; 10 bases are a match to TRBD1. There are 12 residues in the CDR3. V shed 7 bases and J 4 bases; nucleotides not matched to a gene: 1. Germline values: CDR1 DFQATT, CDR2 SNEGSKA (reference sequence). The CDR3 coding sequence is TGCAGTGGGGACAGGGGATACAATGAGCAGTTCTTC. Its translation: CSGDRGYNEQFF.

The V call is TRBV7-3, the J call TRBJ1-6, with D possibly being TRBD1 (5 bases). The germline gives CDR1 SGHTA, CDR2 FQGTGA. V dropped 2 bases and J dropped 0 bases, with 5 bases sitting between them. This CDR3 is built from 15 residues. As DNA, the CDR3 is TGTGCCAGCAGCTTACAGGGCTCCTATAATTCACCCCTCCACTTT. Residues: CASSLQGSYNSPLHF.

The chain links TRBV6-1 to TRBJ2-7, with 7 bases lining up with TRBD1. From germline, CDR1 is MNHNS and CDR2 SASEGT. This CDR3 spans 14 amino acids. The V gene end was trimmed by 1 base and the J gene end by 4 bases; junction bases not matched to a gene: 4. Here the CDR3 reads CASSEVTGMYEQYV. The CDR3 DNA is TGTGCCAGCAGTGAAGTGACAGGGATGTACGAGCAGTACGTC.

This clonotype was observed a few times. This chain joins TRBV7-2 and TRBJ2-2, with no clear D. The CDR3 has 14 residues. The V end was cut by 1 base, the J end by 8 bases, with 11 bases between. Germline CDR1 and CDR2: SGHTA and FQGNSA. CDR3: CASSLVPDLGELFF. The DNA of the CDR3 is TGTGCCAGCAGCTTAGTCCCCGACCTAGGGGAGCTGTTTTTT.

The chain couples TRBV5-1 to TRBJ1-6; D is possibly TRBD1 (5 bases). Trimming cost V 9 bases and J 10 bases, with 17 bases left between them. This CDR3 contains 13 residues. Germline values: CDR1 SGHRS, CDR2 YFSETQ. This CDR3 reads CAIANLGDSPLHF. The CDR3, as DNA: TGCGCCATCGCTAATCTGGGGGACTCACCCCTCCACTTT.

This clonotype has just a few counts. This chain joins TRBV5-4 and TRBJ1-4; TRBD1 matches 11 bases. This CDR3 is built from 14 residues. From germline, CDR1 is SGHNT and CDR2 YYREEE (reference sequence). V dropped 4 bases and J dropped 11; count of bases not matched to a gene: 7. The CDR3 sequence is CASSPGQGARKLFF. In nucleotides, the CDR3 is TGTGCCAGCAGCCCAGGACAGGGGGCGCGGAAACTGTTTTTT.

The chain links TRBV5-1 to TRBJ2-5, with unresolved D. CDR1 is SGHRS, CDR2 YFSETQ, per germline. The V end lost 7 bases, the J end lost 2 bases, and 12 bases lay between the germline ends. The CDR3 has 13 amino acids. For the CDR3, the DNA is TGCGCCAGCGCTTCACCAGGTCAAGAGACCCAGTACTTC. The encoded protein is CASASPGQETQYF.

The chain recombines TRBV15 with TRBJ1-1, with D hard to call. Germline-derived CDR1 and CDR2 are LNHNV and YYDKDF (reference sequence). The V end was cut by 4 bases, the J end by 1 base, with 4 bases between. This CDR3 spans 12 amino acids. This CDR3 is CATSTGNTEAFF. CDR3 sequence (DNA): TGTGCCACCAGCACGGGGAACACTGAAGCTTTCTTT.

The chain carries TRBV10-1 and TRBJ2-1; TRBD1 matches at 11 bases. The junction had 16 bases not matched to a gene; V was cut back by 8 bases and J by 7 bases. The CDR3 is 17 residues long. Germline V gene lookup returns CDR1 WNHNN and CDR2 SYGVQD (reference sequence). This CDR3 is CASSMGNRDRGRNEQFF. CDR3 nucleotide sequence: TGCGCCAGCTCGATGGGGAACCGGGACAGGGGGAGGAATGAGCAGTTCTTC.

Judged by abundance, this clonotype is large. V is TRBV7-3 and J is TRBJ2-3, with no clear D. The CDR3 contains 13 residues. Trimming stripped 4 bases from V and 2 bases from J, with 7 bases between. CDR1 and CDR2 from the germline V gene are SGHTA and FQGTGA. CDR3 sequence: CASSSSTTDTQYF. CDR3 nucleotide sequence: TGTGCCAGCAGCTCCTCGACCACAGATACGCAGTATTTT.

Written as DNA, the CDR3 is TGTGCCAGCAGCTTGGAGGGTCAAGAGACCCAGTACTTC. Translated, it gives CASSLEGQETQYF. The rearrangement joins TRBV5-6 to TRBJ2-5; D is ambiguous. V lost 0 bases and J lost 2, with 5 bases in between. From germline, CDR1 is SGHDT and CDR2 YYEEEE. The CDR3 sequence is 13 residues long.